A few counts support the clone carrying this T cell receptor beta chain. Its antigen remains unidentified. The CDR3 covers 16 residues. CDR1 is LGHNA and CDR2 is YNFKEQ in the germline V gene. V gave up 1 base and J gave up 3 bases; unmatched junction bases: 3. The authors prepared the TCRbeta library with unique molecular identifiers. A single record per CDR3 protein comes from TCRdb applying MiXCR to the PCR reads. The sample carries fewer than 700,000 distinct CDR3 sequences, 10% to 15% recorded once. The data were obtained in a study of T-cell reconstitution after alpha-beta-depleted transplantation in children. The study's findings and limits: The high TCRbeta diversity at day 60 in some patients came from surviving recipient T cells and thymic progenitors. The origin of alpha-beta T cells about two months after transplant was reportedly several hundred expanded graft clones. Newly generated T cells supplied most T-cell counts and diversity one year post-transplant.

This rearrangement joins TRBV4-2 to TRBJ2-2, with 9 bases lining up with TRBD2. The TCR was taken from a male patient between 5 and 17 years old who had a stem cell transplant for acute myeloid leukemia, so the T cells may come from the graft donor. This material consisted of PBMCs, mostly from graft donor cells, taken 360 days after TCRalphabeta/CD19-depleted stem cell transplant. The CDR3 region is CASSQGLAGYTGELFF. The CDR3 coding sequence is TGTGCCAGCAGCCAAGGCCTAGCGGGATACACCGGGGAGCTGTTTTTT.